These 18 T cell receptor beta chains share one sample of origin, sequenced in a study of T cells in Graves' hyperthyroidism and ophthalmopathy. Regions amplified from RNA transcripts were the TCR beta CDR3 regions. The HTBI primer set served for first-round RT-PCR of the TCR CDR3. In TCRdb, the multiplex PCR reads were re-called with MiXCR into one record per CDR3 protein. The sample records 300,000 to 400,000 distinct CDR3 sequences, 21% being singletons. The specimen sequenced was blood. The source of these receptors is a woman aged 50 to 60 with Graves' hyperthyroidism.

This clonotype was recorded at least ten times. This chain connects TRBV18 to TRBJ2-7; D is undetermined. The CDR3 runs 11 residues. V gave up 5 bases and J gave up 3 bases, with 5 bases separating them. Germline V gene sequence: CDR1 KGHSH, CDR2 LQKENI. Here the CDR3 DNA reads TGTGCCAGCTCAAATGACTACGAGCAGTACTTC. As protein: CASSNDYEQYF.

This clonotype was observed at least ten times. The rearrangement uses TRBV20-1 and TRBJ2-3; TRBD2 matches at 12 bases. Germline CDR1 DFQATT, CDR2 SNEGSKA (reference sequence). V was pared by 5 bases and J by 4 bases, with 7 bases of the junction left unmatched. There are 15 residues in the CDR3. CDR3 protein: CSAPLAGGFADTQYF. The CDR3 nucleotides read TGCAGTGCTCCTCTAGCGGGGGGGTTCGCAGATACGCAGTATTTT.

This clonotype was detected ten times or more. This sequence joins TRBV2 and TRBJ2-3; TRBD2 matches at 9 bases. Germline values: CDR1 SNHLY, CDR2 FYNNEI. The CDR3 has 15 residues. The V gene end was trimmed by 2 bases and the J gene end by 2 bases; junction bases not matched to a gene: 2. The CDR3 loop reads CASSELAGHTDTQYF. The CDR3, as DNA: TGTGCCAGCAGTGAACTAGCGGGACACACAGATACGCAGTATTTT.

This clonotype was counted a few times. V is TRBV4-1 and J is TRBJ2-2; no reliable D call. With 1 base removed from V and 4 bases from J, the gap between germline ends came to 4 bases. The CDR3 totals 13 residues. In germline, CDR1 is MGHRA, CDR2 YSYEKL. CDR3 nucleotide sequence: TGCGCCAGCAGCCAAGCCGGCACCGGGGAGCTGTTTTTT. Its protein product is CASSQAGTGELFF.

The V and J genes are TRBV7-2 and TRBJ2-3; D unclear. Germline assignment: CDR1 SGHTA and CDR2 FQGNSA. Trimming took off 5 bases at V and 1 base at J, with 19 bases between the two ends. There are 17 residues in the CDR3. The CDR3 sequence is CASSPPWAGVGTDTQYF. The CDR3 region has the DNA TGTGCCAGCAGCCCCCCGTGGGCAGGAGTAGGCACAGATACGCAGTATTTT.

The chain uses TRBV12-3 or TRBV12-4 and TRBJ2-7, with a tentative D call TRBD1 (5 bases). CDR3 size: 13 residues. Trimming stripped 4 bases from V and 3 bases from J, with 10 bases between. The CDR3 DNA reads TGTGCCAGCAGTTCGGACACCAACTACGAGCAGTACTTC. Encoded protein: CASSSDTNYEQYF.

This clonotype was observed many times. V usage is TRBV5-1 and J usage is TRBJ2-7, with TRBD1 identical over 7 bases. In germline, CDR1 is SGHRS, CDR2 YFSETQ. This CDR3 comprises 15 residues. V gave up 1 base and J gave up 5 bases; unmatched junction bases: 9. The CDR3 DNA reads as TGCGCCAGCAGCTTGAGCGGACAGGCGGGCCACGAGCAGTACTTC. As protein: CASSLSGQAGHEQYF.

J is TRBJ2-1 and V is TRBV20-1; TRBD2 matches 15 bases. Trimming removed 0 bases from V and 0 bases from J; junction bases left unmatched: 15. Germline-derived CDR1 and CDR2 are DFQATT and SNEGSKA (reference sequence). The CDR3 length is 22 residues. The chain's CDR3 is CSARDSGTSGGPKQSSYNEQFF. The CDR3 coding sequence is TGCAGTGCTAGAGATTCGGGGACTAGCGGGGGGCCAAAACAAAGCTCCTACAATGAGCAGTTCTTC.

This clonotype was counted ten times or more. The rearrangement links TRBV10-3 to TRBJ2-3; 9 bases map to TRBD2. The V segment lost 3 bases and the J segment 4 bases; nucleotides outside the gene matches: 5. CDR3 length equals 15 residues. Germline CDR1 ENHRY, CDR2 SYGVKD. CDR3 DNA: TGTGCCATCAGTGAAGATAGCGGGAGACCAGATACGCAGTATTTT. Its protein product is CAISEDSGRPDTQYF.

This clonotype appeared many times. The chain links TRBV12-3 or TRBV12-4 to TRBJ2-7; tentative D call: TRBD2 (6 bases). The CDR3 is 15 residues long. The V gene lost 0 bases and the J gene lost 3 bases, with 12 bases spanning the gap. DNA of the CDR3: TGTGCCAGCAGTTTAGCTGGCGCGGGGAACTACGAGCAGTACTTC. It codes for CASSLAGAGNYEQYF.

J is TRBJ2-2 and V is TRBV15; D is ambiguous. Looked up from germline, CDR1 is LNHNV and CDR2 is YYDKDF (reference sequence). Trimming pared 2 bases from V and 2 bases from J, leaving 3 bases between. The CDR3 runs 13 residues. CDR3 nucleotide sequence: TGTGCCACCAGCAGACCCAACACCGGGGAGCTGTTTTTT. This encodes CATSRPNTGELFF.

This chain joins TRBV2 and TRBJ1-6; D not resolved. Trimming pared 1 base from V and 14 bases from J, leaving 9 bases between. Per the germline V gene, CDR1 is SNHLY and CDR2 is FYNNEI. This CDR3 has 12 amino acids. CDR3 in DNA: TGTGCCAGCAGTGAAGACCCATTTGCCCTCCACTTT. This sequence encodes CASSEDPFALHF. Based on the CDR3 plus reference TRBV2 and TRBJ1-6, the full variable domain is EPEVTQTPSHQVTQMGQEVILRCVPISNHLYFYWYRQILGQKVEFLVSFYNNEISEKSEIFDDQFSVERPDGSNFTLKIRSTKLEDSAMYFCASSEDPFALHFGNGTRLTVT.

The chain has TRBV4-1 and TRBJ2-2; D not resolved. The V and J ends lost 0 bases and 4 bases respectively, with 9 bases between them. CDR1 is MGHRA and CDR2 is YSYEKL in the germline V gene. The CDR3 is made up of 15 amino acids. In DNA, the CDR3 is TGCGCCAGCAGCCAAGAGCCTGGACGCACCGGGGAGCTGTTTTTT. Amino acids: CASSQEPGRTGELFF.

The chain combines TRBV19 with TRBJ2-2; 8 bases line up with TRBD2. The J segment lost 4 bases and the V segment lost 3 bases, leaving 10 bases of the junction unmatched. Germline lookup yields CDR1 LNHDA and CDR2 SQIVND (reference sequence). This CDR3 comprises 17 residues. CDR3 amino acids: CASSIAGGLTLTGELFF. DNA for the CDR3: TGTGCCAGTAGTATTGCGGGGGGACTAACCCTCACCGGGGAGCTGTTTTTT. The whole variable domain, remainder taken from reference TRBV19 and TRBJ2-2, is DGGITQSPKYLFRKEGQNVTLSCEQNLNHDAMYWYRQDPGQGLRLIYYSQIVNDFQKGDIAEGYSVSREKKESFPLTVTSAQKNPTAFYLCASSIAGGLTLTGELFFGEGSRLTVL.

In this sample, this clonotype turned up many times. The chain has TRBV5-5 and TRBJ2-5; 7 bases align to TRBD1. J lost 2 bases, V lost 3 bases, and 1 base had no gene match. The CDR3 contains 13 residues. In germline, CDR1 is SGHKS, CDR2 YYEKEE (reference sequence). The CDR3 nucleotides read TGTGCCAGCAGCTCGACAGGGCAAGAGACCCAGTACTTC. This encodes CASSSTGQETQYF.

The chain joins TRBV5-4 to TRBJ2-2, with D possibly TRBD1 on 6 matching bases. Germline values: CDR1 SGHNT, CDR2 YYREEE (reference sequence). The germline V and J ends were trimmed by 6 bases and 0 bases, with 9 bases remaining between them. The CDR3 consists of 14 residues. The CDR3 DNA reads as TGTGCCAGCACACAGGGCGCGAACACCGGGGAGCTGTTTTTT. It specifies CASTQGANTGELFF.

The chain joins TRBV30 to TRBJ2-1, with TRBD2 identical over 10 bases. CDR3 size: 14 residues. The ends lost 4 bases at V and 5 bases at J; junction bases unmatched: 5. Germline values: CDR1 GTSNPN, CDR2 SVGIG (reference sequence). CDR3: CAWTSLAGHNEQFF. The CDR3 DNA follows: TGTGCCTGGACATCACTAGCGGGGCACAATGAGCAGTTCTTC.

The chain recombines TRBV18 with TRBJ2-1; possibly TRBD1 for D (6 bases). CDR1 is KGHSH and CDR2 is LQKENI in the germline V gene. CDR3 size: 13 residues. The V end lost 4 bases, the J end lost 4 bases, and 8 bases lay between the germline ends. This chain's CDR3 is CASSLQGYNEQFF. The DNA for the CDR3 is TGTGCCAGCTCACTCCAGGGGTACAATGAGCAGTTCTTC.